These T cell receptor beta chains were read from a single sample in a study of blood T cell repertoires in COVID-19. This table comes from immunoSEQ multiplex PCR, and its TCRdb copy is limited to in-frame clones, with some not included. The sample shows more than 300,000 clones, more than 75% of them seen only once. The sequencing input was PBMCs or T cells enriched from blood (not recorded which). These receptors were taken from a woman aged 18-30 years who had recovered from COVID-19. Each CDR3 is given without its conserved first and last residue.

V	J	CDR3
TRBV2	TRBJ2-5	ASSGAGGPETQY
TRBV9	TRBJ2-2	ASSWGQVNTGELF
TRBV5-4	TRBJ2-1	ASTLPGTSYNEQF
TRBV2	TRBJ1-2	ASSDFLSHYGYT
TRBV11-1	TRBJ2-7	ASSLQAGGSYEQY
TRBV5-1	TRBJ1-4	ASRAGQGREKLF
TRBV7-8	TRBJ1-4	ASSSRDGGGNEKLF
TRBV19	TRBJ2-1	ASSIGTGRGWF
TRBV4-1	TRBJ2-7	ASSRPQGDEQY
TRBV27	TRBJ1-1	ASRTTGLGTEAF
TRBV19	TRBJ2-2	ASSIELGGGPRTGELF
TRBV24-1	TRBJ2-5	ATSNGPEETQY
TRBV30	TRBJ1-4	AWTGYRLNEKLF
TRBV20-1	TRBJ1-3	SASASGYTTIY
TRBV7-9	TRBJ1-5	ASSRGGLGQPQH
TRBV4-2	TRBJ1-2	ASSLDRVGYT
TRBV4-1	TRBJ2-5	ASSQTLWGGAQY
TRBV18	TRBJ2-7	ASSPPGHISYEQY
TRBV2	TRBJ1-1	ASSEAFEDTEAF
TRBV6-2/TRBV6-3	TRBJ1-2	ASSYTSYGYT
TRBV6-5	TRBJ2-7	ASKRTGAYEQY